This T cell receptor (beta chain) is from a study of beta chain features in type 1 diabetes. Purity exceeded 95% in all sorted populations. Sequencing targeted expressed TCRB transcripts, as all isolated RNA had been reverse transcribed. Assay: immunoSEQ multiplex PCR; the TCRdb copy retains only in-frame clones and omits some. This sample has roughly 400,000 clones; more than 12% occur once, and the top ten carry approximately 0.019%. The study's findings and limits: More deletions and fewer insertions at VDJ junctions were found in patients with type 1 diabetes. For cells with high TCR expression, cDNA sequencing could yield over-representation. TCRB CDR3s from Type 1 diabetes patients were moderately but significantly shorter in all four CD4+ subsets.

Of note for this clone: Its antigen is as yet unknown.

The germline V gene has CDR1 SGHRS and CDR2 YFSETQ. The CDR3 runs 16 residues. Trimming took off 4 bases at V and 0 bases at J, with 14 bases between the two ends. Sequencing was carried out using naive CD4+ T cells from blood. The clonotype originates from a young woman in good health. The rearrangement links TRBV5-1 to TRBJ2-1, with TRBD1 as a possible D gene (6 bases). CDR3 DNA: TGCGCCAGCAGCGGTAAGGGGGTAGGCTCCTACAATGAGCAGTTCTTC. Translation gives CASSGKGVGSYNEQFF. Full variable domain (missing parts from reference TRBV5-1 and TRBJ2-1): KAGVTQTPRYLIKTRGQQVTLSCSPISGHRSVSWYQQTPGQGLQFLFEYFSETQRNKGNFPGRFSGRQFSNSRSEMNVSTLELGDSALYLCASSGKGVGSYNEQFFGPGTRLTVL.